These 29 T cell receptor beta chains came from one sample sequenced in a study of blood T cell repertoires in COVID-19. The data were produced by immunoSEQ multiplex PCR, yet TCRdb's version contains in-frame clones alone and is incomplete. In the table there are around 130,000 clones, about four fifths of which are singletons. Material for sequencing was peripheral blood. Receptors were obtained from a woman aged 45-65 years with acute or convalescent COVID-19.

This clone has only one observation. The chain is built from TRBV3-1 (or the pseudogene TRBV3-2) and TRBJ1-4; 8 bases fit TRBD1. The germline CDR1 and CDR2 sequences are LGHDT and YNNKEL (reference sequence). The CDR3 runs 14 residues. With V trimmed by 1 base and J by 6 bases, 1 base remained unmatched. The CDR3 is CASSQGTGYEKLFF. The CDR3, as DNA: TGTGCCAGCAGCCAAGGGACAGGGTATGAAAAACTGTTTTTT.

CDR3 bases: TGTGCCAGCAGCCATCCTACACCCGGACAGGGCTCCTACAATGAGCAGTTCTTC. Its translation: CASSHPTPGQGSYNEQFF. The chain uses TRBV3-1 (or the pseudogene TRBV3-2) and TRBJ2-1; 8 positions match TRBD1. Losses at the gene ends were 3 bases for V and 0 bases for J; bases not matched to a gene: 10. This CDR3 has 18 residues. Germline V gives CDR1 LGHDT, CDR2 YNNKEL (reference sequence).

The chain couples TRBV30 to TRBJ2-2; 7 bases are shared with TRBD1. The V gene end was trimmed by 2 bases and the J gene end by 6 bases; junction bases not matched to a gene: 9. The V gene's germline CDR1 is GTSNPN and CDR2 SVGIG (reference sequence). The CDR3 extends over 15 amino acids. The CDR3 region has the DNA TGTGCCTGGAGTTGGGATGACAGGGACGCCGGGGAGCTGTTTTTT. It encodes CAWSWDDRDAGELFF.

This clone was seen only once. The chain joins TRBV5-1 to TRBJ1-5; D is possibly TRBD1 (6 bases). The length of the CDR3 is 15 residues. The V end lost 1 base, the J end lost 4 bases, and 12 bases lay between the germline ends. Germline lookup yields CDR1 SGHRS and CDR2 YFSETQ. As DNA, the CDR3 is TGCGCCAGCAGCTTGATAGGGGGAATAAATCAGCCCCAGCATTTT. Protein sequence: CASSLIGGINQPQHF.

This chain's CDR3 is CARSPARRGRELFF. CDR3 coding DNA: TGTGCCAGAAGCCCCGCTCGGCGGGGCCGGGAGCTGTTTTTT. The chain combines TRBV7-5 with TRBJ2-2; the table's D call of TRBD2 was not tested on the DNA. TRBV7-5 is a known pseudogene. The CDR3 runs 14 residues.

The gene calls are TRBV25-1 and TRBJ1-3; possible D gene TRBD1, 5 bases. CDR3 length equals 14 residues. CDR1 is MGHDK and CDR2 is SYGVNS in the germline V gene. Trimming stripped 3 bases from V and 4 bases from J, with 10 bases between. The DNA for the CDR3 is TGTGCCAGCAGTGAGGGGACTCCAGGAAACACCATATATTTT. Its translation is CASSEGTPGNTIYF.

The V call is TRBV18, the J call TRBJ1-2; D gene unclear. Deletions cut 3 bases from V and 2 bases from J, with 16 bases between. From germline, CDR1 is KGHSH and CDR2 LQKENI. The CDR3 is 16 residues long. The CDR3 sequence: CASSPLFEGENYGYTF. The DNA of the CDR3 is TGTGCCAGCTCACCCCTTTTTGAGGGCGAAAACTATGGCTACACCTTC. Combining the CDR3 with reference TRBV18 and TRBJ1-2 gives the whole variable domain NAGVMQNPRHLVRRRGQEARLRCSPMKGHSHVYWYRQLPEEGLKFMVYLQKENIIDESGMPKERFSAEFPKEGPSILRIQQVVRGDSAAYFCASSPLFEGENYGYTFGSGTRLTVV.

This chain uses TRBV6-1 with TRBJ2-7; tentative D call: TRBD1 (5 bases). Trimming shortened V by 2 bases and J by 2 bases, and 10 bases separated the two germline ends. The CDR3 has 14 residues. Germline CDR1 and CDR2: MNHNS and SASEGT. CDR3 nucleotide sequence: TGTGCCAGCAGTGAATTGGGGCTCCCCTACGAGCAGTACTTC. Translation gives CASSELGLPYEQYF.

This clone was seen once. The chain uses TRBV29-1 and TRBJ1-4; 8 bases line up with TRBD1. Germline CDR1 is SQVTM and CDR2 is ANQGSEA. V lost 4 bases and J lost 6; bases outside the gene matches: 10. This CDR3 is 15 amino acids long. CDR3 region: CSVAPGTGRHEKLFF. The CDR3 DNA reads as TGCAGCGTTGCCCCGGGGACAGGTCGACATGAAAAACTGTTTTTT.

Written as DNA, the CDR3 is TGCAGCGTTAACGGGACTCCCGAGGGAGGCACAGATACGCAGTATTTT. As protein: CSVNGTPEGGTDTQYF. The J gene is TRBJ2-3, the V gene TRBV29-1; D might be TRBD2 (6 bases). Trimming pared 5 bases from V and 1 base from J, leaving 19 bases between. Germline lookup yields CDR1 SQVTM and CDR2 ANQGSEA. The CDR3 consists of 16 residues.

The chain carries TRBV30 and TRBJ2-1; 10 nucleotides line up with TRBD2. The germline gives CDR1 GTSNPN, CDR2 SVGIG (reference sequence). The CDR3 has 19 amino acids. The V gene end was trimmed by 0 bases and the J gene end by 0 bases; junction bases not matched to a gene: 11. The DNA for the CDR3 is TGTGCCTGGAGTGTTAGGGGAGCGGGGGGGTATAGCTCCTACAATGAGCAGTTCTTC. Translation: CAWSVRGAGGYSSYNEQFF.

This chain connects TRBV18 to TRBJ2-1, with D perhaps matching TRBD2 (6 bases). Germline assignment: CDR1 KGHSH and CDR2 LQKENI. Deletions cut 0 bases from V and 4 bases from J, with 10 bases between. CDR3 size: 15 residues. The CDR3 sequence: CASSPPAEGYNEQFF. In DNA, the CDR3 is TGTGCCAGCTCACCACCGGCGGAGGGATACAATGAGCAGTTCTTC.

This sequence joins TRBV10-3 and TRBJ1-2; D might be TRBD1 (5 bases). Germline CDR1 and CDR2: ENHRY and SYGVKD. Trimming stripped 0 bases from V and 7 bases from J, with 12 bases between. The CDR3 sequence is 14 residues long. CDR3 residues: CAISESTVHSGYTF. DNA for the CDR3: TGTGCCATCAGTGAGTCGACAGTTCATAGTGGCTACACCTTC.

The CDR3 DNA sequence: TGTGCCAGCAGTGAGAGGTTGGCGCGGGGGGGATCCGGGGAGCTGTTTTTT. It is translated as CASSERLARGGSGELFF. The V and J genes are TRBV25-1 and TRBJ2-2, with 9 bases identical to TRBD2. J gave up 6 bases and V 3 bases, and 11 bases lay outside the gene matches. Germline lookup yields CDR1 MGHDK and CDR2 SYGVNS. This CDR3 spans 17 amino acids. The variable domain in full, with the rest retrieved from reference TRBV25-1 and TRBJ2-2, is EADIYQTPRYLVIGTGKKITLECSQTMGHDKMYWYQQDPGMELHLIHYSYGVNSTEKGDLSSESTVSRIRTEHFPLTLESARPSHTSQYLCASSERLARGGSGELFFGEGSRLTVL.

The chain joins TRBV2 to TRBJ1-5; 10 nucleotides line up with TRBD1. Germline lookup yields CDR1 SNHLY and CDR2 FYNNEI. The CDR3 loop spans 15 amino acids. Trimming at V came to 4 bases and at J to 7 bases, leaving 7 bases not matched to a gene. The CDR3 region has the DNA TGTGCCAGCAGTGGCGGGGGACAGGGGAGCCAGCCCCAGCATTTT. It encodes CASSGGGQGSQPQHF.

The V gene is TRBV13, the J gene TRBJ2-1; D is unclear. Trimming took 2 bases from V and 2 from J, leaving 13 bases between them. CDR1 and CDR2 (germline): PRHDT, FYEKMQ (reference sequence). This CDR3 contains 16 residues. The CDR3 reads CASSLLATSPYNEQFF. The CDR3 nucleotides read TGTGCCAGCAGCTTACTGGCCACCTCTCCCTACAATGAGCAGTTCTTC.

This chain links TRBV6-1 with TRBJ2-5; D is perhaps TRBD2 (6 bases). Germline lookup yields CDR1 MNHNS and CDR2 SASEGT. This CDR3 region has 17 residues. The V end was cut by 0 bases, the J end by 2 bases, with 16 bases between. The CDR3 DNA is TGTGCCAGCAGTGAAGCGCCATTTGGGGGGAATCAAGAGACCCAGTACTTC. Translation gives CASSEAPFGGNQETQYF.

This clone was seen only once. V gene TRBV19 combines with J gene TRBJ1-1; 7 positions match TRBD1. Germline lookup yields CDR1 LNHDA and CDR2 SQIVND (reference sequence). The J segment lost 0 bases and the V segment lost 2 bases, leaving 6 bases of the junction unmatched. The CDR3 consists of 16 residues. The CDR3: CASSISRDSMNTEAFF. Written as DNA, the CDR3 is TGTGCCAGTAGTATATCCCGGGACAGCATGAACACTGAAGCTTTCTTT. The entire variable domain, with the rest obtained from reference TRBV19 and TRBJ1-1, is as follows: DGGITQSPKYLFRKEGQNVTLSCEQNLNHDAMYWYRQDPGQGLRLIYYSQIVNDFQKGDIAEGYSVSREKKESFPLTVTSAQKNPTAFYLCASSISRDSMNTEAFFGQGTRLTVV.

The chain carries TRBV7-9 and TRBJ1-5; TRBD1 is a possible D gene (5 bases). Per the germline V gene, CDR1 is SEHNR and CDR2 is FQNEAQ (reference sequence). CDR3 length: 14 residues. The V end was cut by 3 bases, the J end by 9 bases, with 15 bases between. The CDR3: CASSFGEGIGPQHF. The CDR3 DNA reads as TGTGCCAGCAGCTTTGGGGAGGGGATCGGGCCCCAGCATTTT.

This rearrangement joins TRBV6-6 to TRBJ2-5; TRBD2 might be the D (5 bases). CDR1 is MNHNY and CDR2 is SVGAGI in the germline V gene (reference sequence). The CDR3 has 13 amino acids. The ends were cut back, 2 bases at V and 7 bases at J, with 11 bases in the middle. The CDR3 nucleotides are TGTGCCAGCAGTTACGAGGGCAGAGGGACCCAGTACTTC. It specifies CASSYEGRGTQYF.

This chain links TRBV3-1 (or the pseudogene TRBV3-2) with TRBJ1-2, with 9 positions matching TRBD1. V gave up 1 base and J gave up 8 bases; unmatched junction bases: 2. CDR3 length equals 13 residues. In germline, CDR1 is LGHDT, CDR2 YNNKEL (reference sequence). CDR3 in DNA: TGTGCCAGCAGCCAAGGGACAGGGGACGGCTACACCTTC. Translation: CASSQGTGDGYTF.

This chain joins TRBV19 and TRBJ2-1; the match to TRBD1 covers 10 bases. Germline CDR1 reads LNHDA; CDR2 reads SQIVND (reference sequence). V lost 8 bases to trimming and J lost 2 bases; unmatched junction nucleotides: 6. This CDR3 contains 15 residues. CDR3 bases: TGTGCCAGTGGGCGGACAGGGGGGACCTACAATGAGCAGTTCTTC. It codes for CASGRTGGTYNEQFF. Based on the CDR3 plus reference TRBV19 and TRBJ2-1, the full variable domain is DGGITQSPKYLFRKEGQNVTLSCEQNLNHDAMYWYRQDPGQGLRLIYYSQIVNDFQKGDIAEGYSVSREKKESFPLTVTSAQKNPTAFYLCASGRTGGTYNEQFFGPGTRLTVL.

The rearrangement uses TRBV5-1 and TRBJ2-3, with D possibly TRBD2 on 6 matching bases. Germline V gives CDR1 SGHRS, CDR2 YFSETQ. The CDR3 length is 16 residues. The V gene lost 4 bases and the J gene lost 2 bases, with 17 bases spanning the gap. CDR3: CASSPRVGGPTDTQYF. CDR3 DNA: TGCGCCAGCAGCCCTAGGGTGGGGGGACCCACAGATACGCAGTATTTT.

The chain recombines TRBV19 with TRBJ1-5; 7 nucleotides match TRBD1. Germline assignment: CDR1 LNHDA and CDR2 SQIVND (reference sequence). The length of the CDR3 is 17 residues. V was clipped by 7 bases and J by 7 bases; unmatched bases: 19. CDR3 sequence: CASTPRSGGGAVQPQHF. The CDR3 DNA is TGTGCCAGTACCCCCAGATCGGGAGGGGGCGCGGTGCAGCCCCAGCATTTT.

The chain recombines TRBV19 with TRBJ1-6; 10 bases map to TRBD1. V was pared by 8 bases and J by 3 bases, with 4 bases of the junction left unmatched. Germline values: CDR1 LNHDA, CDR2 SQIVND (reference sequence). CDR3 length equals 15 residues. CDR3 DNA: TGTGCCAGTCGACAGGGGGCTGGCTATAATTCACCCCTCCACTTT. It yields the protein CASRQGAGYNSPLHF.

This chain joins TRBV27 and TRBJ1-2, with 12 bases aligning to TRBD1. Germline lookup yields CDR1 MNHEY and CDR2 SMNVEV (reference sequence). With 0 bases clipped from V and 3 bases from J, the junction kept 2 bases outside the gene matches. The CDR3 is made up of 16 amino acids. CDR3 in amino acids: CASSLSGQGAYYGYTF. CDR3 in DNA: TGTGCCAGCAGTTTATCGGGACAGGGGGCATACTATGGCTACACCTTC.

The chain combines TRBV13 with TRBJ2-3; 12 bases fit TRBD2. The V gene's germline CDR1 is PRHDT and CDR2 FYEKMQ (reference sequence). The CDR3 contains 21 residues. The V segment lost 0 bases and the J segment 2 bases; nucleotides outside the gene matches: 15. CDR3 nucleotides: TGTGCCAGCAGCTTAGGCCTTGGACTAGCGGGGACCTCGGCCTACACAGATACGCAGTATTTT. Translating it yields CASSLGLGLAGTSAYTDTQYF.

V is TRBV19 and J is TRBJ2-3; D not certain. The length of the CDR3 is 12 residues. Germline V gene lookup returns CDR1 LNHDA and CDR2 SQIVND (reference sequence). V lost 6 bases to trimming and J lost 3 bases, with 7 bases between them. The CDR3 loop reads CASSLSTDTQYF. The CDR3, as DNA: TGTGCCAGTAGCCTGAGTACAGATACGCAGTATTTT.

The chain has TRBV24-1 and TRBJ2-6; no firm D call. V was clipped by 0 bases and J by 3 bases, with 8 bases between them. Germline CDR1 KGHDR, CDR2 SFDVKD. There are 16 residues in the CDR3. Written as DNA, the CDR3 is TGTGCCACCAGTGATTTGATACGAGGTGGGGCCAACGTCCTGACTTTC. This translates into CATSDLIRGGANVLTF.